These 11 T cell receptor beta chains came from one sample sequenced in a study of shared T cell receptors in the human thymus. Method: immunoSEQ multiplex PCR; TCRdb's copy keeps in-frame clones and lacks some. The table has about 660,000 clones, roughly 90% seen once. These data also featured in a second study, about human thymus T cells.

Sequences were obtained from thymocytes. The receptors were gathered from a boy under three years old with a congenital heart defect.

This clone was seen a handful of times. V gene TRBV19 combines with J gene TRBJ1-3; D not resolved. The CDR3 is made up of 11 amino acids. Germline CDR1 is LNHDA and CDR2 is SQIVND (reference sequence). The germline V and J ends were trimmed by 11 bases and 3 bases, with 8 bases remaining between them. The CDR3 region is CACPVGNTIYF. In DNA form, the CDR3 reads TGTGCCTGCCCGGTTGGAAACACCATATATTTT.

V usage is TRBV28 and J usage is TRBJ2-7; 13 positions match TRBD2. Germline CDR1 reads MDHEN; CDR2 reads SYDVKM. The V gene end was trimmed by 6 bases and the J gene end by 0 bases; junction bases not matched to a gene: 8. This CDR3 comprises 17 residues. The CDR3 spells CASRGQGTSGVSYEQYF. The CDR3 nucleotides are TGTGCCAGCAGAGGACAGGGGACTAGCGGGGTCTCCTACGAGCAGTACTTC.

The chain carries TRBV28 and TRBJ1-2; 7 bases agree with TRBD1. CDR3 length equals 13 residues. The germline V gene has CDR1 MDHEN and CDR2 SYDVKM. Trimming took 7 bases from V and 3 from J; bases not matched to a gene: 5. Here the CDR3 reads CASTIRGDYGYTF. CDR3 coding DNA: TGTGCCAGCACCATCAGGGGGGACTATGGCTACACCTTC.

This clone is a singleton in its sample. The chain couples TRBV7-9 to TRBJ1-1, with a tentative D call TRBD1 (5 bases). V lost 1 base and J lost 0, with 9 bases in between. This CDR3 region has 15 residues. In germline, CDR1 is SEHNR, CDR2 FQNEAQ (reference sequence). In DNA form, the CDR3 reads TGTGCCAGCAGCTTAGGGGGCCCCATGAACACTGAAGCTTTCTTT. Its protein is CASSLGGPMNTEAFF.

The chain combines TRBV25-1 with TRBJ2-5; TRBD1 agrees at 9 bases. From germline, CDR1 is MGHDK and CDR2 SYGVNS. There are 15 residues in the CDR3. The ends lost 4 bases at V and 2 bases at J; junction bases unmatched: 5. CDR3 sequence reads: CASSGQGDLQETQYF. The DNA of the CDR3 is TGTGCCAGCAGTGGACAGGGGGACCTTCAAGAGACCCAGTACTTC. Using reference TRBV25-1 and TRBJ2-5 for the parts outside the CDR3, the full variable domain is EADIYQTPRYLVIGTGKKITLECSQTMGHDKMYWYQQDPGMELHLIHYSYGVNSTEKGDLSSESTVSRIRTEHFPLTLESARPSHTSQYLCASSGQGDLQETQYFGPGTRLLVL.

The chain links TRBV7-9 to TRBJ2-7; 9 bases are shared with TRBD2. This CDR3 has 15 residues. Trimming removed 6 bases from V and 2 bases from J; junction bases left unmatched: 8. CDR1 SEHNR and CDR2 FQNEAQ come from the germline V gene (reference sequence). For the CDR3, the DNA is TGTGCCAGCAGACCGACTAGCGGCCCTACCTACGAGCAGTACTTC. It encodes CASRPTSGPTYEQYF.

The chain links TRBV7-2 to TRBJ1-5; D possibly corresponds to TRBD1 (5 bases). V lost 1 base and J 0 bases, leaving 16 bases between the germline ends. Per the germline V gene, CDR1 is SGHTA and CDR2 is FQGNSA. The CDR3 runs 18 residues. The CDR3, as DNA: TGTGCCAGCAGCTTAGGGCAGGGCCTACCCTATAGCAATCAGCCCCAGCATTTT. This translates into CASSLGQGLPYSNQPQHF. Complete variable domain (other parts from reference TRBV7-2 and TRBJ1-5): GAGVSQSPSNKVTEKGKDVELRCDPISGHTALYWYRQSLGQGLEFLIYFQGNSAPDKSGLPSDRFSAERTGGSVSTLTIQRTQQEDSAVYLCASSLGQGLPYSNQPQHFGDGTRLSIL.

This clone has only a few counts. The gene calls are TRBV6-5 and TRBJ2-4; D may be TRBD2 (5 bases). V lost 5 bases, J lost 0 bases, and 11 bases lay in between. The CDR3 has 15 residues. Germline V gives CDR1 MNHEY, CDR2 SVGAGI. CDR3 protein: CASSQRRRAKNIQYF. The CDR3 coding sequence is TGTGCCAGCAGTCAGCGGAGGCGAGCCAAAAACATTCAGTACTTC.

The chain joins TRBV6-5 to TRBJ1-1, with D possibly TRBD1 on 6 matching bases. Germline assignment: CDR1 MNHEY and CDR2 SVGAGI. The CDR3 totals 15 residues. Trimming shortened V by 6 bases and J by 6 bases, and 20 bases separated the two germline ends. The CDR3 is CASSHPGGDISEAFF. Here the CDR3 DNA reads TGTGCCAGCAGCCACCCGGGGGGGGACATCTCTGAAGCTTTCTTT.

This clone is a singleton in its sample. The CDR3 is CASSARGVLRETQYF. CDR3 nucleotide sequence: TGTGCCAGCAGTGCCCGCGGGGTCCTGAGAGAGACCCAGTACTTC. The chain is built from TRBV27 and TRBJ2-5, with a possible D match to TRBD2 (6 bases). CDR1 and CDR2 from the germline V gene are MNHEY and SMNVEV (reference sequence). The V end was cut by 5 bases, the J end by 4 bases, with 17 bases between. The CDR3 contains 15 residues.

The chain recombines TRBV10-3 with TRBJ2-2; 12 bases map to TRBD1. The germline V gene encodes CDR1 ENHRY and CDR2 SYGVKD. After removal of 0 bases from V and 3 bases from J, the junction contained 5 bases not matched to a gene. The CDR3 consists of 18 residues. CDR3 protein: CAISESRDRGQDTGELFF. The CDR3 nucleotides read TGTGCCATCAGTGAGTCGCGGGACAGGGGGCAGGACACCGGGGAGCTGTTTTTT.